Sequencing of this T cell receptor beta chain was carried out in a study of cytomegalovirus exposure and HLA in healthy donors. Study findings and constraints: The study flagged about 160 TCR beta chains as cytomegalovirus-associated. A few V segments could not be told apart, such as TRBV6-2 and TRBV6-3, and were left out. The authors confirmed in vitro that a few CMV-associated chains were specific for CMV antigens.

V shed 2 bases, J shed 8 bases, and the junction held 11 bases outside the gene matches. This CDR3 spans 15 amino acids. Per the germline V gene, CDR1 is MNHGY and CDR2 is SAAAGT. Comment on this clone: Its target is unknown.

Both 60 Vbeta primers and 13 Jbeta primers went into the PCR. Clones were sequenced by immunoSEQ multiplex PCR, and TCRdb holds only the in-frame ones, with some missing. The sample contains roughly 80,000 clones, roughly two thirds of which appear only once. Sequenced sample: PBMCs. The TCR was taken from a woman aged 45-65 years in good health and CMV-seropositive. This chain links TRBV6-8 with TRBJ1-2; TRBD1 aligns across 7 bases. The CDR3 loop reads CASSYEGTDLWGYTF. DNA for the CDR3: TGTGCCAGCAGTTACGAGGGGACAGACCTCTGGGGCTACACCTTC.